These 9 T cell receptor beta chains were sequenced from one sample in a study of blood T cell repertoires in COVID-19. Measured with immunoSEQ multiplex PCR; TCRdb has only the in-frame clones, and not every one. This table holds fewer than 300,000 clones, 75% to 90% found once. The sample was peripheral blood. Every receptor here comes from a woman aged 45 to 65 with COVID-19, enrolled during active disease.

The rearrangement uses TRBV7-9 and TRBJ2-6; D gene uncertain. The V end was cut by 6 bases, the J end by 3 bases, with 15 bases between. CDR3 length: 16 residues. CDR1 and CDR2 from the germline V gene are SEHNR and FQNEAQ (reference sequence). Here the CDR3 DNA reads TGTGCCAGCAGTCCCCTCCAAGAACTTGGGGCCAACGTCCTGACTTTC. This translates into CASSPLQELGANVLTF.

The chain combines TRBV6-5 with TRBJ1-2; 8 bases fit TRBD1. CDR3 length: 15 amino acids. Germline V CDR1 and CDR2: MNHEY, SVGAGI. V dropped 0 bases and J dropped 4; count of bases not matched to a gene: 4. This CDR3 reads CASSYSRDRGYGYTF. CDR3 DNA: TGTGCCAGCAGTTACTCGCGAGACAGGGGCTATGGCTACACCTTC.

Here the CDR3 reads CATSDMSGRAEDTQYF. CDR3 bases: TGTGCCACCAGTGACATGAGCGGGAGGGCCGAGGATACGCAGTATTTT. The genes are TRBV24-1 and TRBJ2-3, with 10 bases lining up with TRBD2. Per germline, CDR1 KGHDR and CDR2 SFDVKD. V trimming: 4 bases; J trimming: 6 bases; junction bases outside the gene matches: 9. This CDR3 comprises 16 residues.

This clone appeared once. The rearrangement links TRBV12-2 to TRBJ1-1; the table assigns TRBD1, which was not confirmed against the DNA. TRBV12-2 is marked as a pseudogene. This CDR3 is built from 16 residues. CDR3 sequence: CASRLALGAKNTEAFF. As DNA, the CDR3 is TGTGCAAGTCGCTTAGCCCTGGGGGCAAAGAACACTGAAGCTTTCTTT.

The chain has TRBV19 and TRBJ1-2; D possibly corresponds to TRBD1 (6 bases). The V end lost 3 bases, the J end lost 4 bases, and 12 bases lay between the germline ends. Germline assignment: CDR1 LNHDA and CDR2 SQIVND (reference sequence). This CDR3 contains 14 residues. The CDR3 region has the DNA TGTGCCAGTAGTATTGCCCAGGGGCCCTATGGCTACACCTTC. The encoded protein is CASSIAQGPYGYTF.

Concerning this clone: The junction departs from the called germline gene at one end, perhaps through a read error. J is TRBJ2-7 and V is TRBV6-5; D is ambiguous. This CDR3 is 13 amino acids long. CDR1 is MNHEY, CDR2 SVGAGI, per germline. The CDR3 coding sequence is TGTGCCAGCAGTTACTCGGTTTCCTACGGGCAGTACTTC. It is translated as CASSYSVSYGQYF.

The chain uses TRBV11-2 and TRBJ2-2, with TRBD2 identical over 8 bases. CDR3 size: 15 residues. After removal of 6 bases from V and 2 bases from J, the junction contained 5 bases not matched to a gene. Germline V CDR1 and CDR2: SGHAT, FQNNGV. The CDR3 DNA reads TGTGCCAGCAGAATTAGCGGGGCCAACACCGGGGAGCTGTTTTTT. It translates to CASRISGANTGELFF.

The CDR3, as DNA: TGTGCCAGTAGTATTTTCGGGACTAGCGGGAGGTCCTTCACAGATACGCAGTATTTT. It translates to CASSIFGTSGRSFTDTQYF. The V gene is TRBV19, the J gene TRBJ2-3, with 15 positions matching TRBD2. CDR1 is LNHDA and CDR2 is SQIVND in the germline V gene (reference sequence). The CDR3 is 19 amino acids. J lost 2 bases, V lost 3 bases, and 9 bases had no gene match.

The chain uses TRBV1 and TRBJ2-5; the table's D call TRBD1 went unverified against the DNA. TRBV1 has pseudogene status. The CDR3 is made up of 16 amino acids. The DNA of the CDR3 is TGCACCAGCAGCCAGGCCTACAGGGGGCGTGGGGAGACCCAGTACTTC. Amino acid sequence: CTSSQAYRGRGETQYF.